This passage covers 10 T cell receptor beta chains from one sample sequenced in a study of blood T cells in healthy people across ages. The second PCR ran about 6 to 11 cycles with a sample-barcoded 5' primer and J-beta primers. One entry per CDR3 protein, called by TCRdb with MiXCR from the 5' RACE reads. Here the sample spans some 640,000 distinct CDR3 sequences, under 30% being singletons. The sample comprised blood. The receptor source for this set is a woman of 80 years or more in good health.

Comments on this clonotype: Compared with germline, one end of the junction differs, possibly owing to a read error. The chain uses TRBV4-1 and TRBJ1-6; no clear D. Germline V gene sequence: CDR1 MGHRA, CDR2 YSYEKL. The CDR3 is 14 amino acids. The CDR3 sequence: CASSQGFYSSPLHF. CDR3 DNA sequence: TGCGCCAGCAGCCAGGGTTTCTATAGTTCACCCCTCCACTTT.

This clonotype was picked up a small number of times. The rearrangement links TRBV5-1 to TRBJ2-2, with 7 bases identical to TRBD1. This CDR3 comprises 15 residues. From germline, CDR1 is SGHRS and CDR2 YFSETQ. V gave up 1 base and J gave up 5 bases; unmatched junction bases: 5. The CDR3 spells CASSLTQGNTGELFF. Here the CDR3 DNA reads TGCGCCAGCAGCTTGACACAGGGGAATACCGGGGAGCTGTTTTTT.

This clonotype was picked up many times. The chain is built from TRBV6-2 or TRBV6-3 and TRBJ2-3; weak D call: TRBD2 (7 bases). Trimming shortened V by 6 bases and J by 2 bases, and 18 bases separated the two germline ends. CDR3 length: 16 residues. Germline-derived CDR1 and CDR2 are MNHEY and SVGEGT. The CDR3 DNA follows: TGTGCCAGCAGCCGGGGGGCGGGACACCTCACAGATACGCAGTATTTT. Translated: CASSRGAGHLTDTQYF.

At least ten counts were recorded for this clonotype. V is TRBV6-2 or TRBV6-3 and J is TRBJ1-2, with TRBD1 matching over 7 bases. The CDR3 covers 13 residues. Per germline, CDR1 MNHEY and CDR2 SVGEGT. Unmatched junction bases numbered 4, after V lost 1 base and J lost 8 bases. The CDR3 is CASSYLTGRGYTF. In nucleotides, the CDR3 is TGTGCCAGCAGTTACTTGACAGGGCGAGGCTACACCTTC.

The chain is built from TRBV28 and TRBJ2-1, with TRBD1 matching 10 bases. Germline V lookup: CDR1 MDHEN, CDR2 SYDVKM. V lost 7 bases to trimming and J lost 5 bases; unmatched junction nucleotides: 5. The CDR3 sequence is 14 residues long. The CDR3 DNA follows: TGTGCCAGCAAGTCTGGGACAGGGGACAATGAGCAGTTCTTC. Amino acids: CASKSGTGDNEQFF.

The rearrangement links TRBV12-3 or TRBV12-4 to TRBJ1-1, with D hard to call. The CDR3 contains 14 residues. V lost 8 bases, J lost 4 bases, and 17 bases lay in between. CDR3 amino acids: CASVLSAGGTEAFF. CDR3 sequence (DNA): TGTGCCAGCGTCCTCTCCGCTGGAGGCACTGAAGCTTTCTTT.

Concerning this clonotype itself: Being one base from a much bigger clone, this may be a read error. Since no conserved phenylalanine or tryptophan closes the CDR3, a read error is the likely cause. This chain connects TRBV9 to TRBJ2-3, with TRBD2 matching over 10 bases. The length of the CDR3 is 15 residues. Per the germline V gene, CDR1 is SGDLS and CDR2 is YYNGEE. The trim removed 0 bases at V and 7 bases at J, leaving 5 bases unmatched. The CDR3 DNA follows: TGTGCCAGCAGCGTAGAATCTAGCGGGGGAAATACGCAGTATCTT. Translation: CASSVESSGGNTQYL.

This clonotype was detected only a few times. The J gene is TRBJ2-5, the V gene TRBV12-3 or TRBV12-4; TRBD2 aligns across 8 bases. The J call is doubtful: the DNA matches TRBJ2-7 better. This CDR3 spans 14 amino acids. DNA for the CDR3: TGTGCCAGCAGTCCATCTGGGACTAGCTACGAGCAGTACTTC. It is translated as CASSPSGTSYEQYF.

This clonotype was seen ten or more times. The genes are TRBV7-9 and TRBJ2-7, with 8 bases fitting TRBD1. Trimming at V came to 4 bases and at J to 5 bases, leaving 7 bases not matched to a gene. The germline gives CDR1 SEHNR, CDR2 FQNEAQ (reference sequence). This CDR3 has 14 amino acids. CDR3 protein: CASSSRQGRHEQYF. The CDR3 region has the DNA TGTGCCAGCAGCTCCCGACAGGGGCGCCACGAGCAGTACTTC.

On this clonotype itself: A much larger clone differs from this one at a single base, so this may be a read error. The gene calls are TRBV20-1 and TRBJ2-7; D perhaps matches TRBD2 (5 bases). Looked up from germline, CDR1 is DFQATT and CDR2 is SNEGSKA (reference sequence). Trimming cost V 6 bases and J 7 bases, with 19 bases left between them. The CDR3 is made up of 13 amino acids. The CDR3 loop reads CSATTGLYNEQYF. CDR3 in DNA: TGCAGTGCAACTACTGGACTTTACAATGAGCAGTACTTC.